This T cell receptor (beta chain) was recovered during a study of T cells in localized non-small cell lung cancer (dated by TCRdb to between 2020 and 2021). Study-level background: The study analyzed T cell repertoires of hundreds of early-stage NSCLC patients, comparing tumors and uninvolved tumor-adjacent lungs. The cohort was made up of 236 treatment-naive NSCLC patients whose localized lung tumors had been resected. Of the NSCLC patients, 129 were male and roughly 100 were female, and the mean age was about 69 years.

In the case of this clone: The clone's antigen remains unknown. No qualities accompany the bases; no much larger clone lies one base away.

At diagnosis, peripheral blood, uninvolved tumor-adjacent lung and tumor were collected and stored as a combination of fresh-frozen and FFPE material. Blood samples were analyzed as peripheral blood mononuclear cells for TCR repertoire profiling. Points the paper makes about the study in general: Multi-region tumor sequencing was not performed, so intratumor heterogeneity could not be excluded. A median of roughly 60 of the top 100 tumor clones were detected in paired uninvolved adjacent lung, and some 30 of these tumor clones were also found among the top 100 clones of the paired uninvolved adjacent lung. Because of the exploratory design, TCR variables were selected using unadjusted p-values without false-discovery rate correction. Higher blood T cell density associated with longer overall survival, while higher adjacent-lung clonality associated with shorter survival. Uninvolved tumor-adjacent lung showed the highest T cell clonality, higher than tumor, which suggests more focused antigenic responses in the uninvolved tumor-adjacent lung.

TCR beta CDR3 regions were sequenced from DNA using the immunoSEQ Assay. Turning to the authors' computational methods: T cell density was computed as TCR beta template counts normalized to usable DNA estimated by amplifying housekeeping genes. Richness was estimated with the preseqR package, extrapolating to 400,000 templates for PBMC samples and 120,000 templates for tissue samples. Clonality was defined by subtracting Pielou's evenness from one. Differential abundance testing on productive amino-acid clonotypes, with a minimum total count of 5 and an alpha of 0.1, was used to identify tissue-enriched TCRs. The Jaccard Index and the Morisita Overlap Index were used to measure how much the repertoires overlapped between compartments. GLIPH clustered TCR beta CDR3s with public tetramer-defined viral CDR3s; viral motifs required at least three viral sequences plus V-gene enrichment. In TCRdb, the immuneACCESS table is reduced to in-frame sequences with V and J assigned. These tables do not hold every clone; where another copy was compared, an unresolved V gene accounts for under half, and the others remain unexplained. V, J and clone size are taken as reported in that table, and D and trimming were inferred from the DNA itself. The sample includes nearly 25,000 clones, with roughly 90% observed a single time. The biggest ten clones account for around 15% of the sample.

CDR1 and CDR2 are read off the germline V gene as MDHEN and SYDVKM. The CDR3 runs 12 amino acids, cysteine and phenylalanine included. Only CDR3 DNA is held: 36 bases, read in frame from base 1. Trimming costs V 3 bases and J 9 bases, and their ends lie 11 bases apart. Recombination linked TRBV28 to TRBJ1-1; the D gene is perhaps TRBD1, on 5 matching bases. Here the sequenced sample was peripheral blood, taken before any cancer treatment. The clonotype comes from a man aged 40-75 years with stage III squamous cell lung carcinoma. The CDR3 protein: CASSFSGLQAFF. In nucleotides, the sequence is TGTGCCAGCAGTTTTTCGGGACTCCAAGCTTTCTTT.